Presented here are 32 T cell receptor beta chains from one specimen sequenced in a study of glioma-infiltrating T cells after dendritic cell vaccination (dated by TCRdb to about 2016). Library preparation was by the immunoSEQ multiplex PCR assay. Held by TCRdb, this immuneACCESS table contains in-frame sequences only and omits some clones. Under half of the omission traces to an unresolved V gene where checked; the cause of the rest is unknown. The sample table lists about 64,000 clones, around nine tenths of them with a count of one. Roughly 11% of the sample goes to the ten largest clones. The sample's time point, from its label and the paper: after dendritic cell vaccination, including at tumor progression/relapse. The sequenced sample was blood, obtained after dendritic cell vaccination. The receptor set was obtained from a human donor with glioblastoma.

The V call is TRBV5-5, the J call TRBJ1-1; 8 bases line up with TRBD1. CDR3 length: 15 residues. Looked up from germline, CDR1 is SGHKS and CDR2 is YYEKEE (reference sequence). The ends lost 3 bases at V and 4 bases at J; junction bases unmatched: 8. CDR3: CASSSRQGSGTEAFF. As DNA, the CDR3 is TGTGCCAGCAGCTCCAGACAGGGGAGTGGCACTGAAGCTTTCTTT.

The chain links TRBV11-3 to TRBJ2-7, with 7 positions matching TRBD1. With 3 bases clipped from V and 2 bases from J, the junction kept 4 bases outside the gene matches. CDR3 length: 14 amino acids. The germline V gene encodes CDR1 SGHNT and CDR2 YENEEA. CDR3 sequence reads: CASSFEGQTYEQYF. CDR3 nucleotides: TGTGCCAGCAGCTTTGAGGGACAGACCTACGAGCAGTACTTC. Together with reference TRBV11-3 and TRBJ2-7, the CDR3 gives the full variable domain: EAGVVQSPRYKIIEKKQPVAFWCNPISGHNTLYWYLQNLGQGPELLIRYENEEAVDDSQLPKDRFSAERLKGVDSTLKIQPAELGDSAVYLCASSFEGQTYEQYFGPGTRLTVT.

V and J are TRBV2 and TRBJ2-3; 8 nucleotides line up with TRBD2. This CDR3 is 15 amino acids long. In germline, CDR1 is SNHLY, CDR2 FYNNEI. V trimming: 8 bases; J trimming: 4 bases; junction bases outside the gene matches: 11. CDR3 DNA: TGTGCCAGCCCCTTACCGGGGGGGCTCCCAGATACGCAGTATTTT. It specifies CASPLPGGLPDTQYF. The complete variable domain, with remaining parts taken from reference TRBV2 and TRBJ2-3, reads EPEVTQTPSHQVTQMGQEVILRCVPISNHLYFYWYRQILGQKVEFLVSFYNNEISEKSEIFDDQFSVERPDGSNFTLKIRSTKLEDSAMYFCASPLPGGLPDTQYFGPGTRLTVL.

The genes are TRBV5-4 and TRBJ1-1; 8 nucleotides match TRBD1. CDR1 SGHNT and CDR2 YYREEE come from the germline V gene (reference sequence). V trimming: 4 bases; J trimming: 4 bases; junction bases outside the gene matches: 15. The CDR3 runs to 17 residues. The CDR3 is CASSAGPGITGGTEAFF. For the CDR3, the DNA is TGTGCCAGCAGCGCGGGGCCGGGGATCACAGGGGGCACTGAAGCTTTCTTT.

The CDR3 region is CASSLGRPGQVSYEQYF. Here the CDR3 DNA reads TGTGCCAGCAGCTTAGGGCGACCGGGACAGGTTTCCTACGAGCAGTACTTC. V and J are TRBV7-2 and TRBJ2-7, with TRBD1 identical over 8 bases. The germline gives CDR1 SGHTA, CDR2 FQGNSA. The V gene end was trimmed by 1 base and the J gene end by 1 base; junction bases not matched to a gene: 9. The CDR3 totals 17 residues.

The chain's CDR3 is CASSASSEPYEQYF. CDR3 DNA sequence: TGTGCCAGCAGCGCTTCTAGCGAACCCTACGAGCAGTACTTC. The chain carries TRBV9 and TRBJ2-7; weak D call: TRBD2 (6 bases). The germline V gene has CDR1 SGDLS and CDR2 YYNGEE. Trimming took off 3 bases at V and 2 bases at J, with 12 bases between the two ends. There are 14 residues in the CDR3.

Comments on this clone: The junction departs from germline at one end; a sequencing error may be responsible. The V and J genes are TRBV6-9 and TRBJ1-6; D is unresolved. Germline V gene sequence: CDR1 MNHGY, CDR2 SVAAGI. This CDR3 has 15 residues. The CDR3 region has the DNA TGTGCCAGCAGTTTCCATAGCTCCTATAATTCACTCCTCCACTTT. Amino acid sequence: CASSFHSSYNSLLHF.

The V call is TRBV6-4, the J call TRBJ1-1, with D uncertain. This CDR3 has 13 amino acids. From germline, CDR1 is MRHNA and CDR2 SNTAGT. V dropped 2 bases and J dropped 11 bases, with 15 bases sitting between them. CDR3: CASSDDSFTRAFF. The DNA for the CDR3 is TGTGCCAGCAGTGACGATTCCTTTACGAGGGCTTTCTTT.

This clone came up once. The chain couples TRBV19 to TRBJ2-7, with a possible D match to TRBD1 (6 bases). V dropped 3 bases and J dropped 3 bases, with 15 bases sitting between them. Germline CDR1 and CDR2: LNHDA and SQIVND (reference sequence). The CDR3 sequence is 15 residues long. The CDR3 region is CASSMAPDRYYEQYF. In nucleotides, the CDR3 is TGTGCCAGTAGTATGGCCCCGGACAGATACTACGAGCAGTACTTC.

This clone appeared a single time. This chain joins TRBV15 and TRBJ2-2, with 9 bases that match TRBD1. This CDR3 comprises 15 residues. V lost 8 bases and J lost 7; bases outside the gene matches: 11. Germline V gene sequence: CDR1 LNHNV, CDR2 YYDKDF (reference sequence). CDR3 sequence reads: CATSRDRGYIGELFF. CDR3 DNA: TGTGCCACCTCACGTGACAGGGGGTATATCGGGGAGCTGTTTTTT. Full variable domain (outside the CDR3, taken from reference TRBV15 and TRBJ2-2): DAMVIQNPRYQVTQFGKPVTLSCSQTLNHNVMYWYQQKSSQAPKLLFHYYDKDFNNEADTPDNFQSRRPNTSFCFLDIRSPGLGDTAMYLCATSRDRGYIGELFFGEGSRLTVL.

The V and J genes are TRBV18 and TRBJ2-3; D ambiguous. Per germline, CDR1 KGHSH and CDR2 LQKENI. Trimming cost V 2 bases and J 3 bases, with 12 bases left between them. The CDR3 loop spans 15 amino acids. The CDR3 reads CASSPNTRLTDTQYF. The CDR3 nucleotides read TGTGCCAGCTCACCAAACACCCGACTGACAGATACGCAGTATTTT.

The chain is built from TRBV7-2 and TRBJ1-1; D not resolved. The CDR3 spans 12 residues. The germline V gene has CDR1 SGHTA and CDR2 FQGNSA. V was clipped by 0 bases and J by 14 bases, with 13 bases between them. CDR3 DNA sequence: TGTGCCAGCAGCTTAGCTCGACGGGGATGGTTCTTT. This encodes CASSLARRGWFF. The full variable domain, rest sourced from reference TRBV7-2 and TRBJ1-1, is GAGVSQSPSNKVTEKGKDVELRCDPISGHTALYWYRQSLGQGLEFLIYFQGNSAPDKSGLPSDRFSAERTGGSVSTLTIQRTQQEDSAVYLCASSLARRGWFFGQGTRLTVV.

In nucleotides, the CDR3 is TGCGCCAGCAGCCAAGATCGGCGACTAGCGGGGGGACCCCAAGAGACCCAGTACTTC. The encoded protein is CASSQDRRLAGGPQETQYF. The chain joins TRBV4-1 to TRBJ2-5; 13 positions match TRBD2. The germline CDR1 and CDR2 sequences are MGHRA and YSYEKL. The V gene end was trimmed by 0 bases and the J gene end by 1 base; junction bases not matched to a gene: 8. The CDR3 spans 19 residues.

The chain has TRBV11-2 and TRBJ2-3, with D uncertain. With 7 bases removed from V and 0 bases from J, the gap between germline ends came to 11 bases. This CDR3 has 14 amino acids. The germline gives CDR1 SGHAT, CDR2 FQNNGV. The CDR3 bases are TGTGCCAGCAATCACGGAGTTAGCACAGATACGCAGTATTTT. Its translation: CASNHGVSTDTQYF.

This rearrangement joins TRBV5-4 to TRBJ2-6; TRBD2 matches at 13 bases. J gave up 0 bases and V 4 bases, and 7 bases lay outside the gene matches. Germline V gene sequence: CDR1 SGHNT, CDR2 YYREEE (reference sequence). The CDR3 runs to 19 residues. The chain's CDR3 is CASSPGGLAGVSGANVLTF. In nucleotides, the CDR3 is TGTGCCAGCAGCCCCGGCGGACTAGCGGGGGTCTCTGGGGCCAACGTCCTGACTTTC.

The rearrangement uses TRBV5-4 and TRBJ1-4, with TRBD1 identical over 8 bases. Germline lookup yields CDR1 SGHNT and CDR2 YYREEE (reference sequence). The junction had 5 bases not matched to a gene; V was cut back by 0 bases and J by 7 bases. The CDR3 runs 15 residues. The CDR3 region is CASSLARGQGEKLFF. The CDR3 coding sequence is TGTGCCAGCAGCTTGGCCAGGGGGCAGGGTGAAAAACTGTTTTTT.

The genes are TRBV29-1 and TRBJ1-4, with 7 bases fitting TRBD1. The CDR3 runs to 12 residues. Looked up from germline, CDR1 is SQVTM and CDR2 is ANQGSEA. The V gene end was trimmed by 8 bases and the J gene end by 6 bases; junction bases not matched to a gene: 6. The CDR3 is CSYLGGHEKLFF. Here the CDR3 DNA reads TGCAGCTATCTAGGGGGCCATGAAAAACTGTTTTTT.

This clone was seen only once. This chain uses TRBV5-1 with TRBJ2-3; D gene ambiguous. The CDR3 spans 14 residues. The V and J ends lost 4 bases and 8 bases respectively, with 17 bases between them. Germline assignment: CDR1 SGHRS and CDR2 YFSETQ. The CDR3 bases are TGCGCCAGCAGCGCACCTGTCGGGTCGGGTACGCAGTATTTT. This encodes CASSAPVGSGTQYF.

V and J are TRBV2 and TRBJ1-5; D not resolved. This CDR3 is built from 14 residues. Germline CDR1 SNHLY, CDR2 FYNNEI. Trimming stripped 7 bases from V and 4 bases from J, with 14 bases between. CDR3 DNA: TGTGCCAGCATCGTCGGTCCGGGAAATCAGCCCCAGCATTTT. Translation gives CASIVGPGNQPQHF.

The chain combines TRBV4-1 with TRBJ1-1, with TRBD1 as a possible D gene (5 bases). The V gene lost 0 bases and the J gene lost 10 bases, with 18 bases spanning the gap. CDR1 MGHRA and CDR2 YSYEKL come from the germline V gene. The CDR3 has 15 residues. The CDR3 bases are TGCGCCAGCAGCCAAGATGGGGGACTTCTAACGGCAGCTTTCTTT. Translated, it gives CASSQDGGLLTAAFF.

This chain joins TRBV5-1 and TRBJ2-5; 9 bases agree with TRBD2. The CDR3 totals 16 residues. The J segment lost 2 bases and the V segment lost 4 bases, leaving 9 bases of the junction unmatched. Looked up from germline, CDR1 is SGHRS and CDR2 is YFSETQ. In DNA form, the CDR3 reads TGCGCCAGCAGCCCCCAGGCCGCGGGGGGGCAAGAGACCCAGTACTTC. It translates to CASSPQAAGGQETQYF. Based on the CDR3 plus reference TRBV5-1 and TRBJ2-5, the full variable domain is KAGVTQTPRYLIKTRGQQVTLSCSPISGHRSVSWYQQTPGQGLQFLFEYFSETQRNKGNFPGRFSGRQFSNSRSEMNVSTLELGDSALYLCASSPQAAGGQETQYFGPGTRLLVL.

The chain carries TRBV5-1 and TRBJ2-3, with D possibly being TRBD2 (5 bases). Germline V CDR1 and CDR2: SGHRS, YFSETQ. V dropped 3 bases and J dropped 4 bases, with 9 bases sitting between them. This CDR3 comprises 13 residues. The DNA for the CDR3 is TGCGCCAGCAGCTGGGAGTGGGCAGATACGCAGTATTTT. Protein sequence: CASSWEWADTQYF.

The chain links TRBV7-2 to TRBJ1-5, with 8 bases identical to TRBD1. The CDR3 covers 15 residues. The V segment lost 4 bases and the J segment 6 bases; nucleotides outside the gene matches: 8. Germline V gives CDR1 SGHTA, CDR2 FQGNSA. In DNA form, the CDR3 reads TGTGCCAGCAGCTACGAGACAGGGGTGGTTCAGCCCCAGCATTTT. Protein: CASSYETGVVQPQHF.

Only one count was recorded for this clone. This chain uses TRBV10-3 with TRBJ1-1; D perhaps matches TRBD1 (5 bases). Germline-derived CDR1 and CDR2 are ENHRY and SYGVKD. The length of the CDR3 is 12 residues. Trimming took 11 bases from V and 1 from J, leaving 11 bases between them. The CDR3 sequence: CASRTQNTEAFF. The DNA for the CDR3 is TGTGCCTCTAGGACACAGAACACTGAAGCTTTCTTT.

This chain links TRBV9 with TRBJ2-4; TRBD2 matches at 8 bases. CDR3 length: 13 residues. Germline assignment: CDR1 SGDLS and CDR2 YYNGEE. Trimming removed 3 bases from V and 8 bases from J; junction bases left unmatched: 4. In DNA form, the CDR3 reads TGTGCCAGCAGCGGGTCGCGGGGGGACATTCAGTACTTC. Protein sequence: CASSGSRGDIQYF.

The gene calls are TRBV10-3 and TRBJ1-1; TRBD1 matches 7 bases. The CDR3 covers 14 residues. Germline CDR1 and CDR2: ENHRY and SYGVKD. V lost 2 bases to trimming and J lost 1 base; unmatched junction nucleotides: 1. The chain's CDR3 is CAISEGQENTEAFF. As DNA, the CDR3 is TGTGCCATCAGTGAGGGACAGGAGAACACTGAAGCTTTCTTT.

The rearrangement uses TRBV7-3 and TRBJ1-1; 7 nucleotides agree with TRBD1. The CDR3 is made up of 12 amino acids. Germline trimming cut 4 bases from V and 8 bases from J; bases unmatched to any gene: 4. CDR1 and CDR2 (germline): SGHTA, FQGTGA. CDR3 amino acids: CASSSSGQEAFF. The CDR3 region has the DNA TGTGCCAGCAGCTCCTCGGGACAGGAAGCTTTCTTT.

This chain joins TRBV4-3 and TRBJ2-3; 9 positions match TRBD1. CDR3 size: 14 residues. CDR1 and CDR2 (germline): LGHNA, YSLEER. V lost 4 bases, J lost 3 bases, and 2 bases stayed unmatched. This CDR3 is CASSPGQGTDTQYF. For the CDR3, the DNA is TGCGCCAGCAGCCCCGGACAGGGGACAGATACGCAGTATTTT.

The V gene is TRBV2, the J gene TRBJ2-7; D is unclear. V dropped 3 bases and J dropped 3 bases, with 9 bases sitting between them. Germline V gene sequence: CDR1 SNHLY, CDR2 FYNNEI. This CDR3 is 13 amino acids long. This CDR3 reads CASSDRNGYEQYF. The CDR3 bases are TGTGCCAGCAGTGACAGGAACGGCTACGAGCAGTACTTC.

The chain recombines TRBV19 with TRBJ2-3; 10 bases fit TRBD1. The CDR3 is 15 amino acids. CDR1 and CDR2 from the germline V gene are LNHDA and SQIVND (reference sequence). Trimming removed 7 bases from V and 6 bases from J; junction bases left unmatched: 10. The DNA for the CDR3 is TGTGCCAGTACCCAGGGACAGGGGTTCTCGGATACGCAGTATTTT. It translates to CASTQGQGFSDTQYF.

The rearrangement links TRBV30 to TRBJ1-1; D is perhaps TRBD1 (5 bases). V dropped 5 bases and J dropped 0 bases, with 10 bases sitting between them. The CDR3 sequence is 13 residues long. Germline values: CDR1 GTSNPN, CDR2 SVGIG (reference sequence). CDR3 nucleotide sequence: TGTGCCTGGGGGGGGAGTCTGAACACTGAAGCTTTCTTT. Its protein product is CAWGGSLNTEAFF.

This chain joins TRBV5-6 and TRBJ2-5; D gene ambiguous. Per germline, CDR1 SGHDT and CDR2 YYEEEE. Trimming removed 4 bases at V and 4 bases at J, with 11 bases between. CDR3 length: 13 residues. The CDR3 here is CASSLSVPETQYF. In nucleotides, the CDR3 is TGTGCCAGCAGCCTCTCAGTCCCAGAGACCCAGTACTTC.